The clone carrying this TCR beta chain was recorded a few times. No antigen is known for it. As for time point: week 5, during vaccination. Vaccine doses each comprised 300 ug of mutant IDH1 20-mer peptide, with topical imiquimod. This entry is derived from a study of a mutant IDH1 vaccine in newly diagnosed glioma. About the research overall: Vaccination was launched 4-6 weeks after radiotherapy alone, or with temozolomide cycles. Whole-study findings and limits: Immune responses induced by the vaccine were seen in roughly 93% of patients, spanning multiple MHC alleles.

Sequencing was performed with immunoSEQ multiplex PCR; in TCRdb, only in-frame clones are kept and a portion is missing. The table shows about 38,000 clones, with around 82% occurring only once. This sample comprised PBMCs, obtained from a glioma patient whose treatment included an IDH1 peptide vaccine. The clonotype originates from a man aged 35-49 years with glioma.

CDR3: CSVVPGQGSPQHF. CDR3 coding DNA: TGCAGCGTGGTCCCGGGACAGGGGTCACCCCAGCATTTT. V is TRBV29-1 and J is TRBJ1-5, with TRBD1 matching 10 bases. The CDR3 has 13 residues. The germline CDR1 and CDR2 sequences are SQVTM and ANQGSEA. With 6 bases clipped from V and 10 bases from J, the junction kept 9 bases outside the gene matches.